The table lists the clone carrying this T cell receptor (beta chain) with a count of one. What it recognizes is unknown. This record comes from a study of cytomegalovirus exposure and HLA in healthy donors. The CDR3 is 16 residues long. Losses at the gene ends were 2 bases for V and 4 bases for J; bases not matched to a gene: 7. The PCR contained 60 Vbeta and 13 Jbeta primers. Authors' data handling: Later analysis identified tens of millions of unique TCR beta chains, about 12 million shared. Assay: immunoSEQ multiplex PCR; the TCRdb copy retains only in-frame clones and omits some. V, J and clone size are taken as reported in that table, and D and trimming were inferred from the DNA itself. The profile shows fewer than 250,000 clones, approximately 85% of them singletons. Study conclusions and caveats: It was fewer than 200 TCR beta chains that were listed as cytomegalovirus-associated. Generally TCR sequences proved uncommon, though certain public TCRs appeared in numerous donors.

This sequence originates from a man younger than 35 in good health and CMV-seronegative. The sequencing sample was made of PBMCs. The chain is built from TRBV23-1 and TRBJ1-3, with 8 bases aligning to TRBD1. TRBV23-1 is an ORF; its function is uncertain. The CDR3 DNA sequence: TGCGCCAGCAGTCAACCGGACAGGGCCGAAGGAAACACCATATATTTT. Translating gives CASSQPDRAEGNTIYF.